This TCR beta chain was observed in a study of cytomegalovirus exposure and HLA in healthy donors. Trimming removed 5 bases from V and 5 bases from J; junction bases left unmatched: 7. The CDR3 totals 14 residues. Germline values: CDR1 KGHSH, CDR2 LQKENI. Broader study findings: According to the study, some 160 TCR beta chains were cytomegalovirus-associated.

This table comes from immunoSEQ multiplex PCR, and its TCRdb copy is limited to in-frame clones, with some not included. The profile covers fewer than 350,000 clones, with around nine tenths appearing a single time and roughly 0.93% taken by the ten largest. The validation cohort, a group of around 130 subjects, included the donors and was separate from the approximately 650-subject first cohort. The count of this clone is one. Its target is unknown. The receptor was derived from a woman between 18 and 29 years old in good health and CMV-seronegative. The chain has TRBV18 and TRBJ2-7; 9 bases are a match to TRBD1. Sequencing used PBMCs. The CDR3 nucleotides are TGTGCCAGCTCAGGCGGGACAGGGACCAACGAGCAGTACTTC. It codes for CASSGGTGTNEQYF.